This T cell receptor (beta chain) was recorded in a study of type 1 and type 2 diabetes patients. Trimming took 3 bases from V and 14 from J, leaving 10 bases between them. CDR1 is MDHEN and CDR2 is SYDVKM in the germline V gene. CDR3 length: 11 residues. PCR was run on genomic DNA. Amplification of the beta chain CDR3 used 30 forward and 13 reverse multiplex primers. MiXCR, run by TCRdb on the multiplex PCR reads, gives a single entry per CDR3 protein. The sample shows a few hundred thousand distinct CDR3 sequences, around 50% of them seen only once. The sequenced sample was peripheral blood mononuclear cells (PBMCs). This TCR derives from a young man with type 2 diabetes. The chain is built from TRBV28 and TRBJ1-4; unclear D gene. The CDR3 sequence: CASSFEGLLFF. The CDR3 DNA sequence: TGTGCCAGCAGTTTCGAGGGTTTGCTGTTTTTT.